This entry features one T cell receptor beta chain sequence. Here immunoSEQ multiplex PCR was the method, and the copy in TCRdb shows in-frame clones only, minus some. The sample includes roughly 100,000 clones, roughly 81% of them seen just once. This sample was included in a study of blood T cell repertoires in COVID-19. V lost 3 bases to trimming and J lost 8 bases; unmatched junction nucleotides: 6. CDR3 size: 14 residues. Germline V CDR1 and CDR2: DFQATT, SNEGSKA (reference sequence). The chain is built from TRBV20-1 and TRBJ1-6, with 8 nucleotides matching TRBD1. This TCR was sampled from a human donor in a cohort sampled during active COVID-19. The material sequenced was peripheral blood. The CDR3 reads CSASSATGDSPLHF. The CDR3 bases are TGCAGTGCTAGTAGCGCGACAGGGGATTCACCCCTCCACTTT.